A selection of T cell receptor beta chains follows, all from one sample in a study of regulatory T cells in long-lasting Graves disease. From the multiplex PCR reads, TCRdb called clonotypes with MiXCR, one entry per CDR3 protein. The sample holds over 400,000 distinct CDR3 sequences, around 15% seen once. These records were also assigned to another study, of T cells in Graves' hyperthyroidism and ophthalmopathy.

The specimen comprised peripheral blood mononuclear cells (PBMCs), sampled at new diagnosis, from a patient treated with antithyroid drugs. Every receptor here comes from a woman in her 50s with Graves disease. CDR3s include the opening cysteine and the closing phenylalanine or tryptophan. The D gene is left open where the match is weak. Clone size is not always given. Where it is, it says once, few, many or a class for expanded clones.

clone_size	d_call	v_call	j_call	cdr3_aa	cdr3_nt
-	-	TRBV2	TRBJ2-7	CASSSREPTYEQYF	TGTGCCAGCAGTAGTCGGGAGCCGACCTACGAGCAGTACTTC
-	-	TRBV19	TRBJ2-7	CASSTTGVSYEQYF	TGTGCCAGTAGTACCACAGGAGTCTCCTACGAGCAGTACTTC
many	TRBD2	TRBV7-9	TRBJ2-3	CASSSRSGSSASTDTQYF	TGTGCCAGCAGCTCCCGTAGCGGGAGTTCGGCCAGCACAGATACGCAGTATTTT
many	TRBD1	TRBV5-6	TRBJ2-1	CASSSLSIPGGAYNEQFF	TGTGCCAGCAGCTCATTAAGTATCCCAGGGGGCGCCTACAATGAGCAGTTCTTC
many	TRBD1	TRBV28	TRBJ2-3	CASRTGADTQYF	TGTGCCAGCAGAACAGGGGCAGATACGCAGTATTTT
few	-	TRBV2	TRBJ2-3	CASRPRGAGTDTQYF	TGTGCCAGCAGGCCACGGGGGGCCGGCACAGATACGCAGTATTTT
many	-	TRBV5-1	TRBJ2-1	CASSDPSSYNEQFF	TGCGCCAGCAGCGACCCTAGCTCCTACAATGAGCAGTTCTTC
-	TRBD2	TRBV5-1	TRBJ2-1	CASSTTSGSAGEQFF	TGCGCCAGCAGCACGACTAGCGGGAGTGCAGGGGAGCAGTTCTTC
few	-	TRBV19	TRBJ1-5	CASSLFDRPGYNQPQHF	TGTGCCAGTAGTCTCTTTGACAGGCCGGGCTACAATCAGCCCCAGCATTTT
many	-	TRBV2	TRBJ2-3	CASHGGGYTDTQYF	TGTGCCAGCCATGGGGGGGGCTACACAGATACGCAGTATTTT
many	TRBD2	TRBV28	TRBJ2-5	CASNALLAGGQETQYF	TGTGCCAGCAACGCCCTACTAGCGGGAGGCCAAGAGACCCAGTACTTC
few	TRBD1	TRBV28	TRBJ1-2	CASSLNTGTGDGYTF	TGTGCCAGCAGTTTAAACACCGGGACAGGGGATGGCTACACCTTC
few	TRBD1	TRBV5-1	TRBJ2-1	CASRRMAGGYNEQFF	TGCGCCAGCAGACGAATGGCAGGGGGCTACAATGAGCAGTTCTTC
many	-	TRBV29-1	TRBJ2-7	CSVEGVYEQYF	TGCAGCGTTGAAGGGGTCTACGAGCAGTACTTC
-	-	TRBV7-9	TRBJ1-1	CASSLVLGYSTEAFF	TGTGCCAGCAGCTTAGTATTGGGTTACAGCACTGAAGCTTTCTTT
many	-	TRBV5-1	TRBJ2-4	CASSLHGIPGTDIQYF	TGCGCCAGCAGCTTGCATGGGATCCCGGGAACGGACATTCAGTACTTC
many	TRBD2	TRBV6-2/TRBV6-3	TRBJ2-1	CASSYSGLAGSYNEQFF	TGTGCCAGCAGTTACTCCGGGCTAGCGGGCTCCTACAATGAGCAGTTCTTC
-	-	TRBV9	TRBJ2-1	CASSPQIAVNEQFF	TGTGCCAGCAGCCCACAGATAGCCGTCAATGAGCAGTTCTTC
few	TRBD1	TRBV6-1	TRBJ1-2	CASRDRGRLYGYTF	TGTGCCAGCAGGGACAGGGGACGCCTCTATGGCTACACCTTC
-	TRBD2	TRBV29-1	TRBJ2-7	CSVSGLAGVGDYEQYF	TGCAGCGTTTCAGGACTAGCGGGAGTGGGGGACTACGAGCAGTACTTC
many	TRBD1	TRBV28	TRBJ1-5	CASRPGQTNNQPQHF	TGTGCCAGCAGACCGGGACAGACGAACAATCAGCCCCAGCATTTT
few	-	TRBV6-1	TRBJ1-1	CASCRDRWTEAFF	TGTGCCAGCTGTCGGGATAGATGGACTGAAGCTTTCTTT
many	TRBD2	TRBV27	TRBJ2-5	CASRLGLGAETQYF	TGTGCCAGCAGACTGGGACTAGGGGCGGAGACCCAGTACTTC
many	TRBD2	TRBV28	TRBJ2-7	CASFSLADNEQYF	TGTGCCAGCTTCTCACTAGCGGATAACGAGCAGTACTTC
few	-	TRBV3-1	TRBJ2-3	CASSQDVGNGYTDTQYF	TGTGCCAGCAGCCAAGACGTTGGGAACGGCTACACAGATACGCAGTATTTT
many	TRBD1	TRBV12-3/TRBV12-4	TRBJ2-5	CASSLTGARETQYF	TGTGCCAGCAGTCTTACAGGGGCGAGAGAGACCCAGTACTTC
many	TRBD1	TRBV29-1	TRBJ2-7	CSVEDQPTGAEQYF	TGCAGCGTTGAAGATCAACCTACAGGGGCCGAGCAGTACTTC
many	-	TRBV7-9	TRBJ2-5	CASSPTAPGTQYF	TGTGCCAGCAGTCCGACTGCCCCGGGGACCCAGTACTTC
many	-	TRBV9	TRBJ2-6	CASSVISSGANVLTF	TGTGCCAGCAGCGTAATTAGCTCTGGGGCCAACGTCCTGACTTTC
-	TRBD2	TRBV5-6	TRBJ2-7	CASREASGSPYEQYF	TGTGCCAGCAGGGAAGCTAGCGGGAGTCCCTACGAGCAGTACTTC
many	-	TRBV27	TRBJ2-3	CASSFGLTDTQYF	TGTGCCAGCAGTTTTGGGCTCACAGATACGCAGTATTTT
many	-	TRBV12-3/TRBV12-4	TRBJ1-1	CASSPRSATEAFF	TGTGCCAGCAGTCCACGGTCGGCCACTGAAGCTTTCTTT
-	TRBD2	TRBV5-1	TRBJ2-1	CASSHKLAPPGNEQFF	TGCGCCAGCAGCCACAAACTAGCGCCGCCTGGCAATGAGCAGTTCTTC
-	TRBD2	TRBV5-1	TRBJ2-1	CASSTQGTSGSGGTINEQFF	TGCGCCAGCAGCACCCAAGGGACTAGCGGGAGTGGGGGTACAATCAATGAGCAGTTCTTC
many	-	TRBV3-1	TRBJ2-7	CASSQFGYEQYF	TGTGCCAGCAGCCAATTCGGGTACGAGCAGTACTTC
many	-	TRBV7-2	TRBJ2-2	CASSLVPAANTGELFF	TGTGCCAGCAGCTTGGTCCCTGCGGCTAACACCGGGGAGCTGTTTTTT
many	-	TRBV7-9	TRBJ2-2	CASSSQGWDTGELFF	TGTGCCAGCAGCTCACAGGGTTGGGACACCGGGGAGCTGTTTTTT
-	TRBD2	TRBV19	TRBJ2-7	CASSITSGRTEQYF	TGTGCCAGTAGTATCACTAGCGGGAGAACCGAGCAGTACTTC
few	-	TRBV5-6	TRBJ2-5	CASSLDREEVETQYF	TGTGCCAGCAGCTTGGACAGGGAGGAGGTGGAGACCCAGTACTTC
-	TRBD2	TRBV10-3	TRBJ2-2	CAISPAGEVEELFF	TGTGCCATCAGTCCAGCGGGAGAGGTAGAGGAGCTGTTTTTT
many	TRBD1	TRBV12-3/TRBV12-4	TRBJ1-1	CASSFGQGAGNTEAFF	TGTGCCAGCAGTTTTGGTCAGGGGGCCGGGAACACTGAAGCTTTCTTT
-	-	TRBV28	TRBJ2-7	CASSLGGGIGEQYF	TGTGCCAGCAGTTTAGGTGGGGGGATAGGGGAGCAGTACTTC
many	TRBD1	TRBV2	TRBJ2-1	CASSENLTGKKFF	TGTGCCAGCAGTGAAAATTTGACAGGGAAGAAGTTCTTC
many	TRBD2	TRBV20-1	TRBJ2-7	CSARGTSGRTLLYEQYF	TGCAGTGCTAGAGGGACTAGCGGGAGGACTCTGCTCTACGAGCAGTACTTC
many	-	TRBV5-1	TRBJ1-1	CASSFPEGHTEAFF	TGCGCCAGCAGCTTCCCAGAAGGGCACACTGAAGCTTTCTTT
-	-	TRBV7-9	TRBJ1-2	CASSQELDYGYTF	TGTGCCAGCAGCCAAGAGCTCGATTATGGCTACACCTTC
many	-	TRBV6-2/TRBV6-3	TRBJ2-3	CASTRDKLYTQYF	TGTGCCAGCACCCGGGACAAACTTTATACGCAGTATTTT
few	-	TRBV4-2	TRBJ2-4	CASSQDQGDRGAKNIQYF	TGTGCCAGCAGCCAAGATCAGGGAGACCGTGGAGCCAAAAACATTCAGTACTTC
many	TRBD2	TRBV20-1	TRBJ2-1	CSARRGLAGREQFF	TGCAGTGCTAGGAGGGGACTAGCGGGACGGGAGCAGTTCTTC